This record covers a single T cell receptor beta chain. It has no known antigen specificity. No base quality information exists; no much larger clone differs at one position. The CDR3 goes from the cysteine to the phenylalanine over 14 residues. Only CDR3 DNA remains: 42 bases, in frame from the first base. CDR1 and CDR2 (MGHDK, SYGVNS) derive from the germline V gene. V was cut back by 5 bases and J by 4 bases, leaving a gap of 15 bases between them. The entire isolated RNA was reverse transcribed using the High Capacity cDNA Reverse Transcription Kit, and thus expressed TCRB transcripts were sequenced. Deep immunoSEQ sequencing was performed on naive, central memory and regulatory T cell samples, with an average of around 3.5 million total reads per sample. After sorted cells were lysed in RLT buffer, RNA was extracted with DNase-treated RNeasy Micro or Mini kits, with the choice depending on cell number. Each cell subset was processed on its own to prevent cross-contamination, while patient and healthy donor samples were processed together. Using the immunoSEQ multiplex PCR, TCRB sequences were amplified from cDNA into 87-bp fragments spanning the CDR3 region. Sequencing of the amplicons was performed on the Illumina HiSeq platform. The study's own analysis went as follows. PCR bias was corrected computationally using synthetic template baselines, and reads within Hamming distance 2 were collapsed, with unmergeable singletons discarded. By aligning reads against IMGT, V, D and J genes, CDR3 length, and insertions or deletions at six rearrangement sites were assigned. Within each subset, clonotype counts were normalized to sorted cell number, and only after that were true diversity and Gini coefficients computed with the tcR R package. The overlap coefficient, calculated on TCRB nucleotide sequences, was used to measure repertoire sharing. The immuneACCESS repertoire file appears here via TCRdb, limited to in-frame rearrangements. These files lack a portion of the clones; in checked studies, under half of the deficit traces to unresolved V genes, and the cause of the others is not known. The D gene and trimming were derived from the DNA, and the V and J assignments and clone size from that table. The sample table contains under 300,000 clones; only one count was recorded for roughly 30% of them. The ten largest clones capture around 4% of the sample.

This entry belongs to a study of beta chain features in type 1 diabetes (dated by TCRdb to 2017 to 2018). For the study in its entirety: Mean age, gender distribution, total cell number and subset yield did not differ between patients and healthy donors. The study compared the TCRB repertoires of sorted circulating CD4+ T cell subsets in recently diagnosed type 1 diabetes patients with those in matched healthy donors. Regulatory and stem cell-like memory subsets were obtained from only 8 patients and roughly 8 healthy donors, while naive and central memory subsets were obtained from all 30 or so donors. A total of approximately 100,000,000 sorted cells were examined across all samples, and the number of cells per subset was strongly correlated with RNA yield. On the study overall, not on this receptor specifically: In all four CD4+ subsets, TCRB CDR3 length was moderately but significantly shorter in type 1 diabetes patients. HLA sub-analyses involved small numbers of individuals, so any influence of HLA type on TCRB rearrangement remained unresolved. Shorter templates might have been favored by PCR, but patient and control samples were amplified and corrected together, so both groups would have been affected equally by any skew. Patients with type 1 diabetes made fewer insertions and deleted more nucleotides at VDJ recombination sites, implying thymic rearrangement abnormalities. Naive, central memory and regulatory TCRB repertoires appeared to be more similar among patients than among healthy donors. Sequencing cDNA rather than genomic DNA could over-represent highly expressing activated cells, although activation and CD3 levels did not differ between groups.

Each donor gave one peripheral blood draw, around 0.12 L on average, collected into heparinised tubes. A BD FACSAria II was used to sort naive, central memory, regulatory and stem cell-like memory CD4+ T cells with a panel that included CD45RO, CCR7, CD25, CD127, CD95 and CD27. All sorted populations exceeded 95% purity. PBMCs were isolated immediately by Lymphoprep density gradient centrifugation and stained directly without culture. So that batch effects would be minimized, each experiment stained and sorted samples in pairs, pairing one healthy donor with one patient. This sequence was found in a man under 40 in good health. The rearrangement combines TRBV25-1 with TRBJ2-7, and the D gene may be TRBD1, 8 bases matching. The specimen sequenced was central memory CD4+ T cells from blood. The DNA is TGTGCCAGCAGTCTAGGACAGGGAGGGTACGAGCAGTACTTC. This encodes CASSLGQGGYEQYF.